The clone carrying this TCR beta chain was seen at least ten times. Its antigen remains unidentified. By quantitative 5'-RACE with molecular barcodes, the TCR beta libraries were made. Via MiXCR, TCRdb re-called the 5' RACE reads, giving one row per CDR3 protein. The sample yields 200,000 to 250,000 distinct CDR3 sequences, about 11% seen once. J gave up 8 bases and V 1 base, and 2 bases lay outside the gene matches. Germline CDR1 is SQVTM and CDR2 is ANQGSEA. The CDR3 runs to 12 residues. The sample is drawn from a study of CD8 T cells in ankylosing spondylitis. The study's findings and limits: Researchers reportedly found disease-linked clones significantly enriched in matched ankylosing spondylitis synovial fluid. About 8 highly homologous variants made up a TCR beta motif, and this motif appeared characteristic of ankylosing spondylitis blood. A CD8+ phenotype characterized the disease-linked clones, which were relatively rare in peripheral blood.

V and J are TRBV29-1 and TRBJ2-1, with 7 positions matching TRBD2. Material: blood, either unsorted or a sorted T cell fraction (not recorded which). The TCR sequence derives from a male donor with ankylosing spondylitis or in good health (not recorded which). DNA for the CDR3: TGCAGCGTTGAAGGGGGGGGTTATGAGCAGTTCTTC. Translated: CSVEGGGYEQFF.